What follows are 10 T cell receptor beta chains derived from one specimen sequenced in a study of graft-versus-host responses after intestinal transplantation. Measured with immunoSEQ multiplex PCR; TCRdb has only the in-frame clones, and not every one. Among tens of thousands of clones listed, approximately 95% were seen once. Their cognate antigens are unknown. The sample consisted of unstimulated CD8+ T cells sorted from spleen or lymph node cells, taken before intestinal transplant. The receptors shown here come from a human donor who received an intestinal transplant.

This clone appeared once. The chain links TRBV10-3 to TRBJ2-7; D is possibly TRBD2 (5 bases). There are 11 residues in the CDR3. Trimming took off 3 bases at V and 6 bases at J, with 6 bases between the two ends. Germline V gene data show CDR1 as ENHRY and CDR2 as SYGVKD. CDR3 DNA sequence: TGTGCCATCAGTGACGGGGTCGAGCAGTACTTC. Its protein product is CAISDGVEQYF.

The chain joins TRBV13 to TRBJ1-2; TRBD1 matches 7 bases. The junction had 4 bases not matched to a gene; V was cut back by 1 base and J by 2 bases. The length of the CDR3 is 15 residues. CDR1 and CDR2 (germline): PRHDT, FYEKMQ (reference sequence). Here the CDR3 DNA reads TGTGCCAGCAGCTTAGATCGACAGGGAAACTATGGCTACACCTTC. It specifies CASSLDRQGNYGYTF.

The CDR3 DNA is TGTGCCAGCAGCCCTCGACTAGCGGATCGGCCTACAATGATGGAGCAGTTCTTC. Amino acid sequence: CASSPRLADRPTMMEQFF. The rearrangement uses TRBV28 and TRBJ2-1, with TRBD2 identical over 9 bases. CDR3 length: 18 residues. Germline trimming cut 6 bases from V and 10 bases from J; bases unmatched to any gene: 22. Germline V CDR1 and CDR2: MDHEN, SYDVKM.

In its sample, this clone was seen once. The chain carries TRBV27 and TRBJ2-1, with TRBD2 matching over 7 bases. The CDR3 covers 14 residues. Trimming at V came to 3 bases and at J to 5 bases, leaving 4 bases not matched to a gene. Germline assignment: CDR1 MNHEY and CDR2 SMNVEV (reference sequence). The CDR3 DNA reads as TGTGCCAGCAGTTTTAGTGGGGGGGACAATGAGCAGTTCTTC. It specifies CASSFSGGDNEQFF.

The V gene is TRBV9, the J gene TRBJ1-5; weak D call: TRBD1 (6 bases). Between the trimmed V and J ends, which lost 2 bases and 7 bases, there was a span of 16 bases. The germline CDR1 and CDR2 sequences are SGDLS and YYNGEE. The CDR3 contains 15 residues. The DNA of the CDR3 is TGTGCCAGCAGCGTCCACGCAGGGGCATCGCAGCCCCAGCATTTT. This gives the protein CASSVHAGASQPQHF.

The V call is TRBV18, the J call TRBJ1-1; TRBD1 aligns across 8 bases. Germline values: CDR1 KGHSH, CDR2 LQKENI. This CDR3 is 16 amino acids long. J was trimmed by 1 base and V by 6 bases; bases with no gene match: 10. The CDR3 loop is CASSLRGHSRNTEAFF. CDR3 nucleotides: TGTGCCAGCTCTCTCAGGGGGCACAGCAGGAACACTGAAGCTTTCTTT.

The rearrangement uses TRBV30 and TRBJ2-1, with D possibly being TRBD1 (6 bases). V shed 0 bases and J shed 2 bases, with 11 bases lying between them. CDR3 length: 15 residues. Germline loops: CDR1 GTSNPN, CDR2 SVGIG (reference sequence). This chain's CDR3 is CAWSVLQGPYNEQFF. CDR3 DNA: TGTGCCTGGAGTGTACTCCAGGGGCCCTACAATGAGCAGTTCTTC.

The chain employs TRBV19 and TRBJ1-2; D is ambiguous. The CDR3 sequence is 14 residues long. From germline, CDR1 is LNHDA and CDR2 SQIVND (reference sequence). Trimming pared 0 bases from V and 4 bases from J, leaving 9 bases between. The CDR3 sequence: CASSIDKYSYGYTF. For the CDR3, the DNA is TGTGCCAGTAGTATAGACAAATACAGCTATGGCTACACCTTC.

The V gene is TRBV7-8, the J gene TRBJ2-7; 7 bases agree with TRBD1. J lost 2 bases, V lost 5 bases, and 6 bases had no gene match. CDR3 size: 14 residues. The germline V gene encodes CDR1 SGHVS and CDR2 FQNEAQ. CDR3 in DNA: TGTGCCAGCAGCCTACAGGGGACGGCCTACGAGCAGTACTTC. This translates into CASSLQGTAYEQYF.

The chain employs TRBV11-3 and TRBJ2-1; D ambiguous. Germline assignment: CDR1 SGHNT and CDR2 YENEEA. Deletions cut 8 bases from V and 6 bases from J, with 11 bases between. The CDR3 covers 12 residues. The CDR3 DNA is TGTGCCAGCGGAGTTGGTACCAATGAGCAGTTCTTC. Translation: CASGVGTNEQFF.